The present TCR beta chain was sequenced within a study of cytomegalovirus exposure and HLA in healthy donors. The CDR3 is 16 residues long. V shed 1 base and J shed 4 bases, with 19 bases lying between them. The germline V gene has CDR1 SQVTM and CDR2 ANQGSEA. It was with 60 Vbeta and 13 Jbeta primers that the PCR ran. Profiling relied on immunoSEQ multiplex PCR, and the TCRdb table lists in-frame clones only, not all of them. The sample gives around 150,000 clones, around four fifths of which show up once; 0.96% is in the top ten. V and J are TRBV29-1 and TRBJ1-1; TRBD1 is a possible D gene (5 bases). The sequenced material came from PBMCs. This clonotype was sampled from a girl aged 2 to 10 in good health and CMV-seropositive. CDR3 coding DNA: TGCAGCGTTGAAGGTGTGTCAGGGAGGTCGTTCACTGAAGCTTTCTTT. It codes for CSVEGVSGRSFTEAFF.